A selection of T cell receptor beta chains follows, all from one sample in a study of immune heterogeneity within non-small cell lung tumors. TCRdb independently ran MiXCR on the multiplex PCR reads; one entry per CDR3 protein. The sample has 10,000 to 15,000 distinct CDR3 sequences, about 25% seen once; the top ten hold over 10%. The sample consisted of lung tumor tissue. The receptors were sampled from a man aged 50 to 60 with non-small cell lung cancer. The CDR3 runs from the conserved cysteine through the conserved F or W. D genes are given only for firm matches. The size field is filled for only some rows; it gives once, few, many or a size class.

CDR3aa: CASTPSPGSSYEQYF; CDR3nt: TGCGCCAGCACCCCTTCCCCAGGGAGCTCCTACGAGCAGTACTTC; len: 15; abundance: medium-sized; d_gene: NA; j_gene: TRBJ2-7; v_gene: TRBV5-1
CDR3aa: CASSRLVWETHYF; CDR3nt: TGCGCCAGCAGCAGACTAGTTTGGGAGACCCACTACTTC; len: 13; abundance: once; d_gene: NA; j_gene: TRBJ2-5; v_gene: TRBV4-1
CDR3aa: CASSLLGQLTDTQYF; CDR3nt: TGTGCCAGCAGCTTATTAGGACAGCTCACAGATACGCAGTATTTT; len: 15; abundance: NA; d_gene: NA; j_gene: TRBJ2-3; v_gene: TRBV7-9
CDR3aa: CASRDGLDLHSTRQPQHF; CDR3nt: TGTGCCAGCAGAGACGGTCTCGACCTACATTCTACCAGACAGCCCCAGCATTTT; len: 18; abundance: many; d_gene: NA; j_gene: TRBJ1-5; v_gene: TRBV5-6
CDR3aa: CASSEGQGFEKLFF; CDR3nt: TGTGCCAGCAGTGAAGGACAGGGGTTTGAAAAACTGTTTTTT; len: 14; abundance: NA; d_gene: TRBD1; j_gene: TRBJ1-4; v_gene: TRBV6-1
CDR3aa: CASSLAYSGEQYF; CDR3nt: TGTGCCAGCAGCTTAGCTTACTCGGGCGAGCAGTACTTC; len: 13; abundance: many; d_gene: NA; j_gene: TRBJ2-7; v_gene: TRBV7-9
CDR3aa: CASSERASGEQYF; CDR3nt: TGTGCCAGCAGTGAAAGGGCCTCGGGCGAGCAGTACTTC; len: 13; abundance: medium-sized; d_gene: NA; j_gene: TRBJ2-7; v_gene: TRBV2
CDR3aa: CATSREIQQPQHF; CDR3nt: TGTGCCACCAGCAGAGAAATACAGCAGCCCCAGCATTTT; len: 13; abundance: medium-sized; d_gene: NA; j_gene: TRBJ1-5; v_gene: TRBV15
CDR3aa: CASSLEAVVFQETQYF; CDR3nt: TGCGCCAGCAGCTTGGAAGCGGTCGTGTTTCAAGAGACCCAGTACTTC; len: 16; abundance: NA; d_gene: NA; j_gene: TRBJ2-5; v_gene: TRBV5-1
CDR3aa: CASSLAGNYGYTF; CDR3nt: TGTGCCAGCAGCTTAGCAGGGAACTATGGCTACACCTTC; len: 13; abundance: few; d_gene: NA; j_gene: TRBJ1-2; v_gene: TRBV7-2
CDR3aa: CASSMGVWKPGNTIYF; CDR3nt: TGTGCCAGTAGTATGGGCGTGTGGAAGCCTGGAAACACCATATATTTT; len: 16; abundance: many; d_gene: NA; j_gene: TRBJ1-3; v_gene: TRBV19
CDR3aa: CASSFTGTNTEAFF; CDR3nt: TGTGCCAGCAGCTTCACAGGTACGAACACTGAAGCTTTCTTT; len: 14; abundance: few; d_gene: NA; j_gene: TRBJ1-1; v_gene: TRBV5-5
CDR3aa: CASSNRDRRGPQHF; CDR3nt: TGTGCCAGCAGTAACCGGGACAGGAGGGGGCCCCAGCATTTT; len: 14; abundance: many; d_gene: TRBD1; j_gene: TRBJ1-5; v_gene: TRBV6-1
CDR3aa: CASSLSGASQHTDTQHF; CDR3nt: TGTGCCAGCAGTTTATCGGGGGCTAGCCAACACACAGATACGCAGCATTTT; len: 17; abundance: NA; d_gene: NA; j_gene: TRBJ1-5; v_gene: TRBV27
CDR3aa: CATSSNRVAPEQFF; CDR3nt: TGTGCCACCAGTAGTAACAGGGTGGCTCCTGAGCAGTTCTTC; len: 14; abundance: many; d_gene: NA; j_gene: TRBJ2-1; v_gene: TRBV24-1
CDR3aa: CASSLTGGTGELFF; CDR3nt: TGTGCCAGCAGCTTAACGGGGGGCACCGGGGAGCTGTTTTTT; len: 14; abundance: many; d_gene: NA; j_gene: TRBJ2-2; v_gene: TRBV7-3
CDR3aa: CASSLSRVSVNTEAFF; CDR3nt: TGTGCCAGCAGTTTATCCAGGGTTTCTGTGAACACTGAAGCTTTCTTT; len: 16; abundance: many; d_gene: NA; j_gene: TRBJ1-1; v_gene: TRBV28
CDR3aa: CASSQGQSSPLHF; CDR3nt: TGTGCCAGCAGCCAGGGACAGTCCTCACCCCTCCACTTT; len: 13; abundance: many; d_gene: TRBD1; j_gene: TRBJ1-6; v_gene: TRBV2
CDR3aa: CASSLDMTTQAFF; CDR3nt: TGTGCCAGCAGCTTGGACATGACTACTCAAGCTTTCTTT; len: 13; abundance: many; d_gene: NA; j_gene: TRBJ1-1; v_gene: TRBV5-5
CDR3aa: CASSEWTVGNTIYF; CDR3nt: TGTGCCAGCAGTGAATGGACGGTCGGAAACACCATATATTTT; len: 14; abundance: many; d_gene: NA; j_gene: TRBJ1-3; v_gene: TRBV2
CDR3aa: CASSYHRGVGHQPQHF; CDR3nt: TGTGCCAGCAGCTACCACAGGGGAGTTGGACATCAGCCCCAGCATTTT; len: 16; abundance: NA; d_gene: TRBD1; j_gene: TRBJ1-5; v_gene: TRBV12-3/TRBV12-4
CDR3aa: CASSPGVIQGASGKLFF; CDR3nt: TGTGCCAGCAGCCCAGGGGTTATACAGGGGGCTAGCGGAAAACTGTTTTTT; len: 17; abundance: many; d_gene: TRBD1; j_gene: TRBJ1-4; v_gene: TRBV6-1
CDR3aa: CASSWDSARETQYF; CDR3nt: TGTGCCAGCAGCTGGGACTCGGCACGAGAGACCCAGTACTTC; len: 14; abundance: NA; d_gene: NA; j_gene: TRBJ2-5; v_gene: TRBV5-8
CDR3aa: CASRRDQGAGELFF; CDR3nt: TGTGCCAGCAGAAGAGACCAGGGGGCCGGGGAGCTGTTTTTT; len: 14; abundance: many; d_gene: TRBD1; j_gene: TRBJ2-2; v_gene: TRBV11-2
CDR3aa: CASSIGQGAQPQHF; CDR3nt: TGTGCCAGCAGCATCGGACAGGGGGCTCAGCCCCAGCATTTT; len: 14; abundance: many; d_gene: TRBD1; j_gene: TRBJ1-5; v_gene: TRBV7-8
CDR3aa: CASSLDKGLGKQFF; CDR3nt: TGTGCCAGCAGCTTAGATAAGGGACTAGGGAAGCAGTTCTTC; len: 14; abundance: many; d_gene: TRBD2; j_gene: TRBJ2-1; v_gene: TRBV11-2
CDR3aa: CSARDISGAGDANTGELFF; CDR3nt: TGCAGTGCTAGAGATATATCCGGAGCTGGGGACGCGAACACCGGGGAGCTGTTTTTT; len: 19; abundance: NA; d_gene: NA; j_gene: TRBJ2-2; v_gene: TRBV20-1
CDR3aa: CSVKGQGNSPLHF; CDR3nt: TGCAGCGTTAAAGGACAGGGGAATTCACCCCTCCACTTT; len: 13; abundance: many; d_gene: TRBD1; j_gene: TRBJ1-6; v_gene: TRBV29-1
CDR3aa: CASSLEGGQGASGNTIYF; CDR3nt: TGTGCCAGCAGCTTAGAGGGGGGACAGGGAGCCTCTGGAAACACCATATATTTT; len: 18; abundance: many; d_gene: TRBD1; j_gene: TRBJ1-3; v_gene: TRBV7-8
CDR3aa: CSARSPNRGLNNEQFF; CDR3nt: TGCAGTGCTAGATCCCCAAACAGGGGGCTCAACAATGAGCAGTTCTTC; len: 16; abundance: few; d_gene: TRBD1; j_gene: TRBJ2-1; v_gene: TRBV20-1
CDR3aa: CAWSLRASPNTAAFF; CDR3nt: TGTGCCTGGAGTCTCAGGGCCTCGCCAAACACTGCAGCCTTCTTT; len: 15; abundance: NA; d_gene: NA; j_gene: TRBJ1-1; v_gene: TRBV30
CDR3aa: CASSDDVAGLGQPQHF; CDR3nt: TGTGCCAGCAGTGATGATGTGGCGGGATTGGGTCAGCCCCAGCATTTT; len: 16; abundance: many; d_gene: NA; j_gene: TRBJ1-5; v_gene: TRBV6-1
CDR3aa: CASSETGEAGELFF; CDR3nt: TGTGCCAGCAGCGAAACAGGGGAGGCCGGGGAGCTGTTTTTT; len: 14; abundance: medium-sized; d_gene: NA; j_gene: TRBJ2-2; v_gene: TRBV6-1
CDR3aa: CASSQDPIGDRGGYTF; CDR3nt: TGTGCCAGCAGCCAAGATCCGATAGGGGACAGGGGAGGCTACACCTTC; len: 16; abundance: many; d_gene: TRBD1; j_gene: TRBJ1-2; v_gene: TRBV3-1
CDR3aa: CASKNVRERNTGELFF; CDR3nt: TGTGCCAGCAAGAACGTGCGGGAGCGCAACACCGGGGAGCTGTTTTTT; len: 16; abundance: NA; d_gene: TRBD2; j_gene: TRBJ2-2; v_gene: TRBV5-4
CDR3aa: CARELILAGDYNEQFF; CDR3nt: TGTGCCAGAGAATTGATTCTGGCGGGGGACTACAATGAGCAGTTCTTC; len: 16; abundance: few; d_gene: TRBD2; j_gene: TRBJ2-1; v_gene: TRBV7-9
CDR3aa: CSATPLSIGLDNEQFF; CDR3nt: TGCAGTGCAACCCCCCTATCGATCGGACTAGACAATGAGCAGTTCTTC; len: 16; abundance: few; d_gene: TRBD2; j_gene: TRBJ2-1; v_gene: TRBV20-1
CDR3aa: CSVGTGDRSSGNTIYF; CDR3nt: TGCAGCGTCGGGACAGGGGATAGAAGCTCTGGAAACACCATATATTTT; len: 16; abundance: many; d_gene: TRBD1; j_gene: TRBJ1-3; v_gene: TRBV29-1
CDR3aa: CSGRGGNSGGDTQYF; CDR3nt: TGCAGTGGCAGGGGCGGCAATTCCGGAGGAGATACGCAGTATTTT; len: 15; abundance: many; d_gene: NA; j_gene: TRBJ2-3; v_gene: TRBV20-1
CDR3aa: CASSGGTGNNQPQHF; CDR3nt: TGTGCCAGCAGTGGGGGGACAGGGAACAATCAGCCCCAGCATTTT; len: 15; abundance: many; d_gene: TRBD1; j_gene: TRBJ1-5; v_gene: TRBV25-1
CDR3aa: CASSSGQGATGELFF; CDR3nt: TGCGCCAGCAGCTCCGGACAGGGGGCCACCGGGGAGCTGTTTTTT; len: 15; abundance: many; d_gene: TRBD1; j_gene: TRBJ2-2; v_gene: TRBV5-1
CDR3aa: CASSLYSGRGGDTQYF; CDR3nt: TGTGCCAGCAGTCTGTATAGCGGGAGAGGCGGAGATACGCAGTATTTT; len: 16; abundance: many; d_gene: TRBD2; j_gene: TRBJ2-3; v_gene: TRBV28
CDR3aa: CASHTRGISEQYF; CDR3nt: TGTGCCAGTCATACACGGGGGATTAGCGAGCAGTACTTC; len: 13; abundance: many; d_gene: NA; j_gene: TRBJ2-7; v_gene: TRBV13
CDR3aa: CASSYPGLAGVEQFF; CDR3nt: TGTGCCAGCAGTTATCCGGGACTAGCGGGAGTTGAGCAGTTCTTC; len: 15; abundance: few; d_gene: TRBD2; j_gene: TRBJ2-1; v_gene: TRBV5-4
CDR3aa: CASSLLGPNEQFF; CDR3nt: TGTGCCAGCAGCTTACTGGGGCCCAATGAGCAGTTCTTC; len: 13; abundance: NA; d_gene: NA; j_gene: TRBJ2-1; v_gene: TRBV7-9
CDR3aa: CFSCTSRFQPQHF; CDR3nt: TGCTTCAGCTGCACTTCAAGGTTTCAGCCCCAGCATTTT; len: 13; abundance: NA; d_gene: NA; j_gene: TRBJ1-5; v_gene: TRBV10-2
CDR3aa: CATSSGMGNQPQHF; CDR3nt: TGTGCCACCAGCAGCGGTATGGGCAATCAGCCCCAGCATTTT; len: 14; abundance: many; d_gene: NA; j_gene: TRBJ1-5; v_gene: TRBV15
CDR3aa: CASSIDLFGTSISEQFF; CDR3nt: TGTGCCAGTAGTATAGATCTATTTGGGACTAGTATTTCGGAGCAGTTCTTC; len: 17; abundance: few; d_gene: TRBD2; j_gene: TRBJ2-1; v_gene: TRBV19
CDR3aa: CSARREGRDTQYF; CDR3nt: TGCAGTGCTAGAAGGGAGGGCCGGGATACGCAGTATTTT; len: 13; abundance: many; d_gene: TRBD2; j_gene: TRBJ2-3; v_gene: TRBV20-1